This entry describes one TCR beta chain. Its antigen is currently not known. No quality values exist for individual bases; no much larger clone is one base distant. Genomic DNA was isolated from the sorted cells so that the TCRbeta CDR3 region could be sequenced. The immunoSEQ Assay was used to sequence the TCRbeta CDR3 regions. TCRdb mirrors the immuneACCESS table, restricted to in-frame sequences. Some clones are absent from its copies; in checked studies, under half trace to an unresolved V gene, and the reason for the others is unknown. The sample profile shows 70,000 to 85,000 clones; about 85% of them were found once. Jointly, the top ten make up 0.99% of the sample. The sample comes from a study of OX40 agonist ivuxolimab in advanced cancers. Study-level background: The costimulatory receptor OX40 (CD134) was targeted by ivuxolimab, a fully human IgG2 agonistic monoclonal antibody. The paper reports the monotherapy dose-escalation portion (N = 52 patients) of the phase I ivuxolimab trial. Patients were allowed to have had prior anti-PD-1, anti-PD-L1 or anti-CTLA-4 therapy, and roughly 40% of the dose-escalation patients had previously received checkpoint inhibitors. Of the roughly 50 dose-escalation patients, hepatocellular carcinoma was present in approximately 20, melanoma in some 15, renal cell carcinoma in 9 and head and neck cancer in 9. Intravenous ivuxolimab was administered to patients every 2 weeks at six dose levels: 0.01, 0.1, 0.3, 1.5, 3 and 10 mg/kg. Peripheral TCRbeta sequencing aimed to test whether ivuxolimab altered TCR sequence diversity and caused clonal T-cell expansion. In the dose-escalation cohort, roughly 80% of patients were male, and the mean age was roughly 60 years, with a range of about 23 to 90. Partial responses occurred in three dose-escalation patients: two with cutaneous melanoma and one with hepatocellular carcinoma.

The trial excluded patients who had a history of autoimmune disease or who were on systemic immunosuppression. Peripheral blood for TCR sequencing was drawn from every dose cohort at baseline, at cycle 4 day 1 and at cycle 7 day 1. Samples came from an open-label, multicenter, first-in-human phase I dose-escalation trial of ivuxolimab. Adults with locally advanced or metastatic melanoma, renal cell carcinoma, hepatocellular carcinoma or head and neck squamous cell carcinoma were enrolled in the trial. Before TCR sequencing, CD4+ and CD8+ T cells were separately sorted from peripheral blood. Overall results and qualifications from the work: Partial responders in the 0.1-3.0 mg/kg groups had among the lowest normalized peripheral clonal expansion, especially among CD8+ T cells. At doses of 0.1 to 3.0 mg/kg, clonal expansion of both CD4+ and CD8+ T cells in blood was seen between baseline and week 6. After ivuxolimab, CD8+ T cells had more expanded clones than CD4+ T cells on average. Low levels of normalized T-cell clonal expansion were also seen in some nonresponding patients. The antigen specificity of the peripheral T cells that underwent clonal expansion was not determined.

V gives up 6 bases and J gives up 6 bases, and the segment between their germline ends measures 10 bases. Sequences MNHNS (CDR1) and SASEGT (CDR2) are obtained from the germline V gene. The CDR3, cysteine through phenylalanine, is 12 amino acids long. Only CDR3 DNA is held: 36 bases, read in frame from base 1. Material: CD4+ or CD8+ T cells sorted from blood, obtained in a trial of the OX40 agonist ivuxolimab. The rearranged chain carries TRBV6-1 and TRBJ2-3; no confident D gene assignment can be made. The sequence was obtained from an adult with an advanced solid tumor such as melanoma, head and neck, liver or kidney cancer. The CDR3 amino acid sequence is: CASSLTQDTQYF. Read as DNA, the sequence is TGTGCCAGCAGCCTCACTCAGGATACGCAGTATTTT.